The TCR beta chain under discussion was sequenced for a study of cytomegalovirus exposure and HLA in healthy donors. The ends were cut back, 4 bases at V and 3 bases at J, with 13 bases in the middle. The CDR3 is made up of 15 amino acids. In germline, CDR1 is SNHLY, CDR2 FYNNEI. Researchers ran the PCR with 60 Vbeta and 13 Jbeta primers. Profiled with immunoSEQ multiplex PCR; TCRdb holds only in-frame clones, not every one. The data hold more than 85,000 clones, with under 80% observed a single time. The specimen sequenced was PBMCs. This chain links TRBV2 with TRBJ1-5; the D gene is possibly TRBD1 (5 bases). This sequence was found in a woman in her 50s in good health and CMV-seropositive. The CDR3 DNA sequence: TGTGCCAGCAGTGTTGGGGGGTTGGTCAATCAGCCCCAGCATTTT. Translation gives CASSVGGLVNQPQHF.